Shown below are 27 T cell receptor beta chains from a single sample sequenced in a study of T-cell reconstitution after alpha-beta-depleted transplantation in children. Preparation of the TCRbeta library involved a method that used unique molecular identifiers. TCRdb processed the PCR reads anew with MiXCR; each CDR3 protein has one entry. The sample has about 270,000 distinct CDR3 sequences, roughly 9.5% seen once. The source material was PBMCs from the stem cell graft donor, sampled from the stem cell graft. The source of these receptors is a human donor who donated a stem cell graft to a child with SCID.

The table lists this clonotype with a few counts. J is TRBJ2-1 and V is TRBV5-1; D is unresolved. CDR3 size: 15 residues. Trimming removed 3 bases from V and 4 bases from J, with 14 bases in between. Germline-derived CDR1 and CDR2 are SGHRS and YFSETQ. CDR3 sequence reads: CASSSTGMGYNEQFF. As DNA, the CDR3 is TGCGCCAGCAGCTCTACTGGAATGGGGTACAATGAGCAGTTCTTC.

The rearrangement uses TRBV7-9 and TRBJ2-2; D unresolved. The CDR3 runs 16 residues. Germline values: CDR1 SEHNR, CDR2 FQNEAQ (reference sequence). The V end was cut by 5 bases, the J end by 2 bases, with 15 bases between. The CDR3 DNA sequence: TGTGCCAGCAGCCGGAAACGGGTGGAAAACACCGGGGAGCTGTTTTTT. This gives the protein CASSRKRVENTGELFF.

V is TRBV12-3 or TRBV12-4 and J is TRBJ2-1, with 7 nucleotides matching TRBD1. V lost 8 bases and J lost 7; bases outside the gene matches: 5. CDR3 length: 12 amino acids. The CDR3 spells CASGQALNEQFF. DNA of the CDR3: TGTGCCAGCGGACAGGCATTAAATGAGCAGTTCTTC.

This clonotype showed up just a few times. The chain links TRBV19 to TRBJ2-1; TRBD2 aligns across 7 bases. The germline CDR1 and CDR2 sequences are LNHDA and SQIVND (reference sequence). After removal of 10 bases from V and 0 bases from J, the junction contained 9 bases not matched to a gene. The CDR3 loop spans 15 amino acids. CDR3 protein: CATKTSLSSYNEQFF. The DNA for the CDR3 is TGTGCCACCAAGACTAGCCTTTCCTCCTACAATGAGCAGTTCTTC. Drawing the rest from reference TRBV19 and TRBJ2-1, the complete variable domain is DGGITQSPKYLFRKEGQNVTLSCEQNLNHDAMYWYRQDPGQGLRLIYYSQIVNDFQKGDIAEGYSVSREKKESFPLTVTSAQKNPTAFYLCATKTSLSSYNEQFFGPGTRLTVL.

The V and J genes are TRBV27 and TRBJ1-2; D gene unclear. The germline CDR1 and CDR2 sequences are MNHEY and SMNVEV (reference sequence). The CDR3 runs 15 residues. The germline V and J ends were trimmed by 2 bases and 0 bases, with 10 bases remaining between them. CDR3 residues: CASSLRPGSNYGYTF. In DNA form, the CDR3 reads TGTGCCAGCAGTTTAAGGCCGGGTTCTAACTATGGCTACACCTTC.

The chain combines TRBV20-1 with TRBJ2-7, with a possible D match to TRBD2 (5 bases). This CDR3 region has 15 residues. Germline V lookup: CDR1 DFQATT, CDR2 SNEGSKA (reference sequence). Trimming removed 4 bases from V and 0 bases from J, with 16 bases in between. Written as DNA, the CDR3 is TGCAGTGCTACAGACCCCCTGGGGAGCTCCTACGAGCAGTACTTC. Protein product: CSATDPLGSSYEQYF.

V and J are TRBV9 and TRBJ2-5; TRBD2 matches at 8 bases. After removal of 6 bases from V and 5 bases from J, the junction contained 6 bases not matched to a gene. This CDR3 spans 13 amino acids. Germline CDR1 and CDR2: SGDLS and YYNGEE. CDR3 residues: CASNGGAYETQYF. The CDR3 DNA sequence: TGTGCCAGCAACGGGGGGGCCTACGAGACCCAGTACTTC.

This clonotype turned up a few times. The V and J genes are TRBV6-5 and TRBJ2-1, with D tentatively TRBD2 (5 bases). The CDR3 spans 14 residues. The V gene lost 5 bases and the J gene lost 4 bases, with 12 bases spanning the gap. From germline, CDR1 is MNHEY and CDR2 SVGAGI. The CDR3: CASSVLVGYNEQFF. The CDR3 DNA follows: TGTGCCAGCAGTGTACTAGTGGGATACAATGAGCAGTTCTTC.

This clonotype has only a few counts. The gene calls are TRBV4-1 and TRBJ2-3, with TRBD2 identical over 10 bases. This CDR3 region has 17 residues. Germline trimming cut 1 base from V and 0 bases from J; bases unmatched to any gene: 4. The germline V gene has CDR1 MGHRA and CDR2 YSYEKL. CDR3 bases: TGCGCCAGCAGCCAAGGACTAGCGGGCCATAGCACAGATACGCAGTATTTT. Encoded protein: CASSQGLAGHSTDTQYF.

This clonotype was counted at least ten times. This chain joins TRBV11-2 and TRBJ1-3, with D unclear. The ends were cut back, 4 bases at V and 2 bases at J, with 6 bases in the middle. Looked up from germline, CDR1 is SGHAT and CDR2 is FQNNGV. The CDR3 has 13 amino acids. CDR3 protein: CASSSPPGNTIYF. In DNA, the CDR3 is TGTGCCAGCAGCTCCCCGCCTGGAAACACCATATATTTT.

This clonotype appeared a few times. The V call is TRBV6-5, the J call TRBJ1-6; D uncertain. From germline, CDR1 is MNHEY and CDR2 SVGAGI. The CDR3 is made up of 14 amino acids. Trimming removed 6 bases at V and 7 bases at J, with 13 bases between. The CDR3 bases are TGTGCCAGCAGGCCCGGGGTTCGGAATTCACCCCTCCACTTT. Its translation is CASRPGVRNSPLHF.

This clonotype was observed a few times. The chain is built from TRBV4-1 and TRBJ2-5, with D perhaps matching TRBD2 (5 bases). V was shortened by 4 bases and J by 5 bases, with 14 bases between the two germline ends. Germline V gene data show CDR1 as MGHRA and CDR2 as YSYEKL. The CDR3 totals 14 residues. The CDR3 DNA reads TGCGCCAGCAGCCCCGAGGGCGTATCGGAGACCCAGTACTTC. It specifies CASSPEGVSETQYF.

The rearrangement joins TRBV7-8 to TRBJ1-5; the D is unclear. The germline V gene encodes CDR1 SGHVS and CDR2 FQNEAQ. The ends were cut back, 5 bases at V and 1 base at J, with 12 bases in the middle. The CDR3 is 15 residues long. The CDR3 DNA sequence: TGTGCCAGCAGCAACCGGCATGGGAGCAATCAGCCCCAGCATTTT. Its translation is CASSNRHGSNQPQHF.

In its sample, this clonotype was seen a few times. The chain couples TRBV11-2 to TRBJ2-5; 7 positions agree with TRBD1. This CDR3 region has 15 residues. Trimming removed 2 bases from V and 5 bases from J; junction bases left unmatched: 8. Germline lookup yields CDR1 SGHAT and CDR2 FQNNGV. The DNA for the CDR3 is TGTGCCAGCAGCTTACAACCGGGACAGTTCGAGACCCAGTACTTC. Amino acid sequence: CASSLQPGQFETQYF.

This clonotype was seen repeatedly, ten times or more. This chain uses TRBV29-1 with TRBJ1-1; 7 bases fit TRBD1. The V segment lost 1 base and the J segment 1 base; nucleotides outside the gene matches: 6. Germline lookup yields CDR1 SQVTM and CDR2 ANQGSEA. The CDR3 has 15 amino acids. The CDR3 nucleotides are TGCAGCGTTGAAGGGGAGGGGGCAGGGAACACTGAAGCTTTCTTT. Amino acids: CSVEGEGAGNTEAFF.

This chain links TRBV7-9 with TRBJ1-1, with D possibly TRBD1 on 5 matching bases. V dropped 7 bases and J dropped 10 bases, with 19 bases sitting between them. CDR1 is SEHNR and CDR2 is FQNEAQ in the germline V gene (reference sequence). This CDR3 has 13 residues. The CDR3 coding sequence is TGTGCCAGCACCTCGCCGGGCAGGGTATCAGCTTTCTTT. Its protein is CASTSPGRVSAFF.

The chain joins TRBV6-5 to TRBJ1-4; possibly TRBD1 for D (6 bases). Germline V gene data show CDR1 as MNHEY and CDR2 as SVGAGI. V lost 0 bases, J lost 8 bases, and 16 bases lay in between. This CDR3 contains 16 residues. The chain's CDR3 is CASSYSRAGVDEKLFF. CDR3 bases: TGTGCCAGCAGTTACTCGAGGGCAGGGGTAGACGAAAAACTGTTTTTT.

The genes are TRBV5-1 and TRBJ2-1; tentatively, D is TRBD1 or TRBD2 (7 bases each). Germline CDR1 and CDR2: SGHRS and YFSETQ. This CDR3 region has 14 residues. V lost 4 bases, J lost 8 bases, and 16 bases lay in between. CDR3 coding DNA: TGCGCCAGCAGCCCCAGGGGGGGGGCCCATGAGCAGTTCTTC. Its protein product is CASSPRGGAHEQFF.

This chain connects TRBV19 to TRBJ1-5, with 9 bases lining up with TRBD1. CDR3 length equals 16 residues. Germline CDR1 reads LNHDA; CDR2 reads SQIVND (reference sequence). Trimming cost V 5 bases and J 2 bases; bases outside gene matches: 7. The DNA for the CDR3 is TGTGCCAGTAGTCCTATGGGACAGGGAGGCAATCAGCCCCAGCATTTT. Translation: CASSPMGQGGNQPQHF.

The genes are TRBV10-3 and TRBJ1-2; D unclear. Germline-derived CDR1 and CDR2 are ENHRY and SYGVKD. The V and J ends lost 3 bases and 6 bases respectively, with 8 bases between them. The CDR3 is 12 amino acids. CDR3: CAISDSSHGYTF. The CDR3 DNA follows: TGTGCCATCAGTGATTCAAGTCATGGCTACACCTTC.

This clonotype has at least ten counts. The DNA for the CDR3 is TGCAGCGCCCGGTCGGGGAATGGGGCCAACGTCCTGACTTTC. Residues: CSARSGNGANVLTF. This chain joins TRBV29-1 and TRBJ2-6; TRBD2 is a possible D gene (5 bases). Deletions cut 7 bases from V and 3 bases from J, with 13 bases between. Germline V gene lookup returns CDR1 SQVTM and CDR2 ANQGSEA. The CDR3 extends over 14 amino acids.

This chain links TRBV2 with TRBJ2-3; TRBD2 agrees at 7 bases. The CDR3 extends over 13 amino acids. Germline assignment: CDR1 SNHLY and CDR2 FYNNEI. Losses at the gene ends were 6 bases for V and 6 bases for J; bases not matched to a gene: 6. CDR3 residues: CASRRGGKDTQYF. The CDR3 bases are TGTGCCAGCAGGCGCGGGGGAAAGGATACGCAGTATTTT. The whole variable domain, filled in from reference TRBV2 and TRBJ2-3, reads EPEVTQTPSHQVTQMGQEVILRCVPISNHLYFYWYRQILGQKVEFLVSFYNNEISEKSEIFDDQFSVERPDGSNFTLKIRSTKLEDSAMYFCASRRGGKDTQYFGPGTRLTVL.

This clonotype showed up just a few times. This sequence joins TRBV5-8 and TRBJ1-1; D is unresolved. The germline V gene encodes CDR1 SGHTS and CDR2 YDEGEE. Trimming pared 1 base from V and 10 bases from J, leaving 17 bases between. This CDR3 has 14 residues. The CDR3 DNA follows: TGTGCCAGCAGCTTGATTGTTTTACGGGGTACAGCTTTCTTT. Translation gives CASSLIVLRGTAFF.

A few counts support this clonotype. The V gene is TRBV12-3 or TRBV12-4, the J gene TRBJ2-1; D possibly corresponds to TRBD2 (5 bases). V was cut by 6 bases and J by 2 bases, with 14 bases left in between. This CDR3 contains 15 residues. CDR3 nucleotide sequence: TGTGCCAGCAGCCCGTGGACTCAACCCTACAATGAGCAGTTCTTC. Encoded protein: CASSPWTQPYNEQFF.

This clonotype was seen a handful of times. The chain recombines TRBV21-1 with TRBJ1-2; TRBD1 is taken as the D call from the table, unchecked against the DNA. TRBV21-1 is assigned pseudogene status. The CDR3 loop spans 13 amino acids. Written as DNA, the CDR3 is TGTGCCAGCAGCAAAGCAGGGGGTAGAGGCTACACCTTC. Protein product: CASSKAGGRGYTF.

At least ten counts were recorded for this clonotype. The chain links TRBV4-1 to TRBJ1-2; D is unresolved. The CDR3 covers 16 residues. The V end was cut by 0 bases, the J end by 0 bases, with 11 bases between. Germline CDR1 MGHRA, CDR2 YSYEKL. CDR3 sequence: CASSQDWQGANYGYTF. The CDR3 DNA follows: TGCGCCAGCAGCCAAGATTGGCAAGGAGCTAACTATGGCTACACCTTC.

This clonotype was found many times. The rearrangement uses TRBV3-1 and TRBJ2-3; D remains unclear. The CDR3 length is 14 residues. Trimming pared 0 bases from V and 0 bases from J, leaving 4 bases between. Germline V gene lookup returns CDR1 LGHDT and CDR2 YNNKEL (reference sequence). CDR3 protein: CASSQDTSTDTQYF. In nucleotides, the CDR3 is TGTGCCAGCAGCCAAGATACTAGCACAGATACGCAGTATTTT.